The T cell receptor (beta chain) under discussion was sequenced for a study of blood T cell repertoires in COVID-19 (TCRdb year 2020). As for the study more broadly: Samples from collaborators originated in the United States, Italy and Spain and spanned both the acute and convalescent phases of COVID-19. The prospective study material was composed of cDNA or gDNA derived from T cells, B-cell-depleted T cells, or PBMCs. The dataset comprised deeply sampled blood TCRbeta repertoires from subjects exposed to, actively infected with, or recovered from COVID-19. The repertoires were made available in a free public database intended to serve as a resource for research on the immune response to SARS-CoV-2. The samples were drawn from the first 160 participants of the ongoing ImmuneRACE study and from 950 to 1,500 subjects provided by 6 global collaborators. Nearly every sample came with metadata listing a de-identified subject ID, COVID-19 status, age in years and sex. Where HLA class I and class II types were available, the types were taken from metadata supplied by the sample provider, not from assay-based typing.

Counted from cysteine to phenylalanine, this CDR3 has 15 amino acids. Just the 45-base CDR3 DNA is kept, in frame starting at base 1. As encoded in the germline V gene (reference sequence), CDR1 is GTSNPN while CDR2 is SVGIG. Between the V and J ends, shortened by 5 bases and 0 bases respectively, the junction contains 14 bases. Paper-wide results and their limitations: The amount of clinical and demographic metadata varied by source and participant and was provided uncurated.

The collaborating institutions used their own protocols to collect whole blood in K2EDTA tubes. For TCRbeta analysis, collaborators shipped samples as frozen whole blood, isolated PBMCs, or DNA extracted from either of those sample types. A word on this clone: Its antigen specificity is not known. Per-base quality was not reported, and no clone a single base away is much larger than it.

TCRbeta CDR3 regions were amplified from genomic DNA using the immunoSEQ Assay, a bias-controlled multiplex PCR. The authors' analysis ran thus. The number of nucleated cells in each sample was estimated from the amplification of reference gene primers within the assay. To quantify the absolute abundance of each unique TCRbeta CDR3 rearrangement, sequence reads were collapsed and filtered. For each sample, productive Simpson clonality was calculated by taking the square root of Simpson's diversity index across productive rearrangements. Sourced from immuneACCESS, this table was stored by TCRdb with only in-frame sequences that have V and J called. A share of the clones is absent; for the studies checked, an unresolved V gene accounts for under half, and the remainder has no known explanation. The V and J calls and the clone size are those of that table, but D and trimming were determined from the DNA. This sample lists some 280,000 clones; 70% to 90% were detected once. The top ten hold under 3.5% of the sample.

The TCR comes from a woman aged 30 to 39 with active or convalescent COVID-19. Sequenced: peripheral blood. The rearranged segments are TRBV30 and TRBJ1-3; the D gene remains uncertain. The nucleotide sequence reads TGTGCCTGGTCCATATCAGGCCACTCTGGAAACACCATATATTTT. Translated, this is CAWSISGHSGNTIYF.